Presented here are 14 T cell receptor beta chains from one specimen sequenced in a study of early T cells in non-severe SARS-CoV-2 infection. MiXCR, applied by TCRdb to the 5' RACE reads, yields one record per CDR3 protein. Here the sample spans around 83,000 distinct CDR3 sequences, 8% to 13% being singletons. Sequencing used whole blood, obtained at baseline. These receptors originate from an adult who was a healthcare worker with PCR-confirmed SARS-CoV-2 infection or an uninfected control (not recorded which).

This clonotype was detected ten times or more. The chain uses TRBV2 and TRBJ2-3; D tentatively reads TRBD1 or TRBD2 (6 bases each). Germline loops: CDR1 SNHLY, CDR2 FYNNEI. This CDR3 is 13 amino acids long. V lost 5 bases and J lost 3, with 9 bases in between. The CDR3 DNA sequence: TGTGCCAGCAGTAGGGGGAGGACAGATACGCAGTATTTT. Encoded protein: CASSRGRTDTQYF.

Ten or more counts support this clonotype. The J gene is TRBJ1-3, the V gene TRBV20-1; the D gene is possibly TRBD1 (5 bases). This CDR3 has 19 amino acids. Germline V lookup: CDR1 DFQATT, CDR2 SNEGSKA (reference sequence). The V gene lost 2 bases and the J gene lost 3 bases, with 26 bases spanning the gap. The CDR3 sequence: CSARTPPHSRGWFGNTIYF. As DNA, the CDR3 is TGCAGTGCTAGAACCCCCCCTCATTCGAGGGGATGGTTTGGAAACACCATATATTTT.

This chain links TRBV18 with TRBJ1-1; no clear D gene. CDR1 is KGHSH, CDR2 LQKENI, per germline. Trimming removed 3 bases from V and 2 bases from J, with 7 bases in between. The CDR3 loop spans 13 amino acids. For the CDR3, the DNA is TGTGCCAGCTCACCGAACAGCAACACTGAAGCTTTCTTT. Translating it yields CASSPNSNTEAFF.

This clonotype was seen ten or more times. This rearrangement joins TRBV3-1 to TRBJ2-7; D not resolved. V was clipped by 1 base and J by 0 bases, with 10 bases between them. The CDR3 is 15 amino acids. Per germline, CDR1 LGHDT and CDR2 YNNKEL (reference sequence). The CDR3 reads CASSQGAADSYEQYF. CDR3 in DNA: TGTGCCAGCAGCCAAGGGGCAGCAGACTCCTACGAGCAGTACTTC.

The V gene is TRBV20-1, the J gene TRBJ2-2; D might be TRBD2 (6 bases). Trimming took off 4 bases at V and 8 bases at J, with 14 bases between the two ends. CDR3 length: 13 residues. The V gene's germline CDR1 is DFQATT and CDR2 SNEGSKA (reference sequence). The CDR3 DNA reads TGCAGTGCTATCCGGAGGGCCGCGGGGGAGCTGTTTTTT. Encoded protein: CSAIRRAAGELFF.

The gene calls are TRBV3-1 and TRBJ2-1; the D gene is possibly TRBD1 (6 bases). V lost 4 bases to trimming and J lost 9 bases, with 7 bases between them. From germline, CDR1 is LGHDT and CDR2 YNNKEL (reference sequence). This CDR3 has 11 amino acids. The CDR3 DNA is TGTGCCAGCAGCCGAGGGGGTGAGCAGTTCTTC. Encoded protein: CASSRGGEQFF.

A few counts support this clonotype. The gene calls are TRBV20-1 and TRBJ1-1; the D gene is possibly TRBD1 (6 bases). Germline V gene lookup returns CDR1 DFQATT and CDR2 SNEGSKA (reference sequence). CDR3 length: 15 amino acids. Deletions cut 6 bases from V and 0 bases from J, with 17 bases between. CDR3 DNA sequence: TGCAGTGCCGGGTCGGGCAGGGGAATGAACACTGAAGCTTTCTTT. It yields the protein CSAGSGRGMNTEAFF.

This clonotype was recorded many times. V and J are TRBV6-1 and TRBJ1-5; D unclear. The CDR3 sequence is 11 residues long. The germline CDR1 and CDR2 sequences are MNHNS and SASEGT. V dropped 3 bases and J dropped 7 bases, with 4 bases sitting between them. CDR3 residues: CASSDRQPQHF. The CDR3 DNA reads as TGTGCCAGCAGTGACCGGCAGCCCCAGCATTTT.

J is TRBJ1-2 and V is TRBV18; D remains ambiguous. Trimming took 2 bases from V and 2 from J, leaving 9 bases between them. The CDR3 spans 14 residues. Germline V gene data show CDR1 as KGHSH and CDR2 as LQKENI. The CDR3 region is CASSPYKGNYGYTF. The DNA of the CDR3 is TGTGCCAGCTCACCATATAAGGGAAACTATGGCTACACCTTC.

This clonotype was seen more than once but under ten times. The chain couples TRBV3-1 to TRBJ2-7, with 12 bases lining up with TRBD2. The CDR3 totals 18 residues. The ends lost 6 bases at V and 2 bases at J; junction bases unmatched: 14. Germline V gene data show CDR1 as LGHDT and CDR2 as YNNKEL (reference sequence). CDR3 nucleotide sequence: TGTGCCAGCAGTCCTCCTCTCGGACTAGCGGGAATAACCTACGAGCAGTACTTC. It is translated as CASSPPLGLAGITYEQYF.

This clonotype has a count of ten or more. The rearrangement links TRBV12-3 or TRBV12-4 to TRBJ2-5; no definite D call. Trimming took off 3 bases at V and 4 bases at J, with 9 bases between the two ends. This CDR3 has 13 amino acids. Here the CDR3 DNA reads TGTGCCAGCAGTTTTGGCGAACCAGAGACCCAGTACTTC. Translating gives CASSFGEPETQYF.

This clonotype was seen ten or more times. This sequence joins TRBV29-1 and TRBJ2-3; D call uncertain. The CDR3 spans 10 residues. V lost 6 bases to trimming and J lost 2 bases, with 3 bases between them. The V gene's germline CDR1 is SQVTM and CDR2 ANQGSEA. CDR3 loop: CSVYTDTQYF. CDR3 coding DNA: TGCAGCGTCTACACAGATACGCAGTATTTT.

This clonotype was seen a few times. The J gene is TRBJ2-7, the V gene TRBV28; no clear D gene. Deletions cut 6 bases from V and 1 base from J, with 22 bases between. This CDR3 has 17 residues. Germline V gives CDR1 MDHEN, CDR2 SYDVKM. The CDR3 sequence is CASSQRRTLGTSYEQYF. DNA for the CDR3: TGTGCCAGCAGCCAACGGCGGACCTTAGGAACTTCCTACGAGCAGTACTTC.

This chain uses TRBV5-4 with TRBJ2-3, with D unclear. The CDR3 runs to 13 residues. Per the germline V gene, CDR1 is SGHNT and CDR2 is YYREEE (reference sequence). Deletions cut 3 bases from V and 4 bases from J, with 9 bases between. The CDR3 region has the DNA TGTGCCAGCAGCTCGGGTTTTGCAGATACGCAGTATTTT. Protein sequence: CASSSGFADTQYF.